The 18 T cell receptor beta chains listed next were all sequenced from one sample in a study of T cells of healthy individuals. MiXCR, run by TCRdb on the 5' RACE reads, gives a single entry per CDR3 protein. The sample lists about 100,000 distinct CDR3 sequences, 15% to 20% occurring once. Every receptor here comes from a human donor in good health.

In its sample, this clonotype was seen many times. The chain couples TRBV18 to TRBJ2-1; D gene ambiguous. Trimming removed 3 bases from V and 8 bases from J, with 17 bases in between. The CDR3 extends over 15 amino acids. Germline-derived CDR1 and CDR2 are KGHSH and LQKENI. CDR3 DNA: TGTGCCAGCTCACCCGAAAAGGACCTGGCCTATGAGCAGTTCTTC. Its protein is CASSPEKDLAYEQFF.

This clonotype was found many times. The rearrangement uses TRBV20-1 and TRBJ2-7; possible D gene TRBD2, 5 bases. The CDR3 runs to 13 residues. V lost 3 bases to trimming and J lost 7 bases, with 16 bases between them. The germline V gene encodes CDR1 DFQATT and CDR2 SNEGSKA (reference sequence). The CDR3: CSAREATTREQYF. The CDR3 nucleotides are TGCAGTGCTAGGGAGGCAACTACTAGGGAGCAGTACTTC.

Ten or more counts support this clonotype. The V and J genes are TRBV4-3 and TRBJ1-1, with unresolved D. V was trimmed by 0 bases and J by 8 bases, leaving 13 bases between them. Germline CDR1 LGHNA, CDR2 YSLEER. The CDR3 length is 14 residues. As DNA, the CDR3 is TGCGCCAGCAGCCAAGATAGCCGGACGGACGAAGCTTTCTTT. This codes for CASSQDSRTDEAFF.

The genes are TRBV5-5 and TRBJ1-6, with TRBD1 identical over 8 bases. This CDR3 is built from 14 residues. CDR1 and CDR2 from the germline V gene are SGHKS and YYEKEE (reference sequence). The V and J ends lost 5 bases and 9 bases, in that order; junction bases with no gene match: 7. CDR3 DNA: TGTGCCAGCAGTTCCGGACAGGGTGGTTCACCCCTCCACTTT. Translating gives CASSSGQGGSPLHF.

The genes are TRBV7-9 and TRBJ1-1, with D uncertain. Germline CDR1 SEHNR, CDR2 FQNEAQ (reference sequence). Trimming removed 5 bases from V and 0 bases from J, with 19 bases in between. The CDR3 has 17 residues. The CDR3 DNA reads TGTGCCAGCAGCCCGAGGGCGATTAGTCCTATGAACACTGAAGCTTTCTTT. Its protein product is CASSPRAISPMNTEAFF.

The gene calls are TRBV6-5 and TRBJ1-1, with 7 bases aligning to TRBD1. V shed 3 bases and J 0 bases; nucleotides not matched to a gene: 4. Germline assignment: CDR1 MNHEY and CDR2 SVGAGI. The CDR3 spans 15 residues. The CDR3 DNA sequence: TGTGCCAGCAGTTATGACAGGGTTTTGAACACTGAAGCTTTCTTT. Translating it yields CASSYDRVLNTEAFF.

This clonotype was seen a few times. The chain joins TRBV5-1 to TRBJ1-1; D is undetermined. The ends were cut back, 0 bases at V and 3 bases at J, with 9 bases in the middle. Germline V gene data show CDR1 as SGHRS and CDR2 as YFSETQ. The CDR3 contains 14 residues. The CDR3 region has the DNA TGCGCCAGCAGCTTGGCGGGCGGATACACTGAAGCTTTCTTT. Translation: CASSLAGGYTEAFF.

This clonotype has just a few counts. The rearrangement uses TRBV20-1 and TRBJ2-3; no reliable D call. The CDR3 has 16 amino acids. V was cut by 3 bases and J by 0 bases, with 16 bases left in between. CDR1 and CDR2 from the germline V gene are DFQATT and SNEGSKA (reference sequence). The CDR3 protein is CSASQTLGASTDTQYF. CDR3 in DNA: TGCAGTGCTAGCCAGACGTTAGGAGCTAGCACAGATACGCAGTATTTT.

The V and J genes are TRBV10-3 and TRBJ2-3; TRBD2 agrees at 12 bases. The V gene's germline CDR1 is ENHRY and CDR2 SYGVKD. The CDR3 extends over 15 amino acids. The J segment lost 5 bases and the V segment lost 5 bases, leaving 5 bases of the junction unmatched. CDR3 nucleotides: TGTGCCATCAGTCTAGCGGGGGGGCCGGGAGATACGCAGTATTTT. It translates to CAISLAGGPGDTQYF.

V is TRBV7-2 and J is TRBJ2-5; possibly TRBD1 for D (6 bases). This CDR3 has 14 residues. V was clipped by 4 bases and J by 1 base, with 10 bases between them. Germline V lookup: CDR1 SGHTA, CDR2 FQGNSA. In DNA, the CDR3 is TGTGCCAGCAGCTCCCGGGACACCCAAGAGACCCAGTACTTC. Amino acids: CASSSRDTQETQYF.

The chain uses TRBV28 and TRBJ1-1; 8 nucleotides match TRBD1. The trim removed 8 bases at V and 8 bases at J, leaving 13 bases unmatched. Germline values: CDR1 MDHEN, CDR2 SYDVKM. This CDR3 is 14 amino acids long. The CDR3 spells CASGSPGQATEAFF. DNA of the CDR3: TGTGCCAGCGGTTCCCCGGGACAGGCGACGGAAGCTTTCTTT. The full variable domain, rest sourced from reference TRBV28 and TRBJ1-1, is DVKVTQSSRYLVKRTGEKVFLECVQDMDHENMFWYRQDPGLGLRLIYFSYDVKMKEKGDIPEGYSVSREKKERFSLILESASTNQTSMYLCASGSPGQATEAFFGQGTRLTVV.

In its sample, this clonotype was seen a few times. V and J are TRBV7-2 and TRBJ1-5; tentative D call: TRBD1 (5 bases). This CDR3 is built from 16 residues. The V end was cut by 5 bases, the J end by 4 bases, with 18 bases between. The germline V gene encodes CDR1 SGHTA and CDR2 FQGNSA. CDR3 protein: CASSRAGMRGNQPQHF. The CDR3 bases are TGTGCCAGCAGCCGGGCAGGGATGCGGGGGAATCAGCCCCAGCATTTT. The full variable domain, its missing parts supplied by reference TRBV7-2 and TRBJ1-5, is GAGVSQSPSNKVTEKGKDVELRCDPISGHTALYWYRQSLGQGLEFLIYFQGNSAPDKSGLPSDRFSAERTGGSVSTLTIQRTQQEDSAVYLCASSRAGMRGNQPQHFGDGTRLSIL.

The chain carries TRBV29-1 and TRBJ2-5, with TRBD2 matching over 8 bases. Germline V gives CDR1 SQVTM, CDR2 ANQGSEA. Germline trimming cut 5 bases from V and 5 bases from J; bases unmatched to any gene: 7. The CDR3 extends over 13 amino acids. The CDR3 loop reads CSVSAGVGETQYF. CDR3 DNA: TGCAGCGTTTCAGCGGGAGTGGGGGAGACCCAGTACTTC.

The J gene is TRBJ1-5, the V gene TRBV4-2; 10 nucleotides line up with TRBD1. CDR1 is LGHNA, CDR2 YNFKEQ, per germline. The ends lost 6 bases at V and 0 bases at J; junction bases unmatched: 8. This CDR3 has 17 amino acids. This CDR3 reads CASSQTGGPYSNQPQHF. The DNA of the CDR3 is TGTGCCAGCAGTCAGACAGGGGGCCCATATAGCAATCAGCCCCAGCATTTT.

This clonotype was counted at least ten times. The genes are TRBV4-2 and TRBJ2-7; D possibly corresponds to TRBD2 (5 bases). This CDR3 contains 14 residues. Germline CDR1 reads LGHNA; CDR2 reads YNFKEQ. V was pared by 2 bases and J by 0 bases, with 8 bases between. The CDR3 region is CASSQTSGSYEQYF. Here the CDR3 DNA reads TGTGCCAGCAGCCAAACCAGCGGCTCCTACGAGCAGTACTTC.

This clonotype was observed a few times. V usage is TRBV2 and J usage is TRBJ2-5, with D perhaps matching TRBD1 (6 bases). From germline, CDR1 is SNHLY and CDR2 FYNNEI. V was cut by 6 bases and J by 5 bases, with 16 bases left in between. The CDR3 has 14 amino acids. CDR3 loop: CASRGPGQMETQYF. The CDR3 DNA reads TGTGCCAGCAGGGGACCGGGACAAATGGAGACCCAGTACTTC.

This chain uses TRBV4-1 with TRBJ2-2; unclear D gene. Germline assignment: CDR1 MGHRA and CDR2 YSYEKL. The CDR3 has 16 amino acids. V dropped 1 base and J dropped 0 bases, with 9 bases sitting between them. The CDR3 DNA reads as TGCGCCAGCAGCCAAGGTTGGCTGTCGAACACCGGGGAGCTGTTTTTT. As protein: CASSQGWLSNTGELFF.

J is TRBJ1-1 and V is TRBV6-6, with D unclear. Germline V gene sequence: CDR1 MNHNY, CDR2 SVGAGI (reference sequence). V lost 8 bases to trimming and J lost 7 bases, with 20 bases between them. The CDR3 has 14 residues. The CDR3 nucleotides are TGTGCCAGCTCTGATAGCGCCTCCTCCAATGAAGCTTTCTTT. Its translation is CASSDSASSNEAFF.